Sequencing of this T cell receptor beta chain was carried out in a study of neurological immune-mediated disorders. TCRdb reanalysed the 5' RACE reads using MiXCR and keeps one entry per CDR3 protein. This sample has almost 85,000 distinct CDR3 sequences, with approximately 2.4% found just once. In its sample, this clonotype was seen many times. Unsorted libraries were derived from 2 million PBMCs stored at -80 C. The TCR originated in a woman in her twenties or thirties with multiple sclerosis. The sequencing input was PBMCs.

The CDR3 DNA sequence: TGTGCCAGCAGCCCAAGACAGGTTAACTATGGCTACACCTTC. Its protein is CASSPRQVNYGYTF. The V and J genes are TRBV7-2 and TRBJ1-2, with D tentatively TRBD1 (6 bases). Trimming took 5 bases from V and 1 from J, leaving 11 bases between them. The CDR3 length is 14 residues. Germline V gene data show CDR1 as SGHTA and CDR2 as FQGNSA. The variable domain in full, with the rest retrieved from reference TRBV7-2 and TRBJ1-2, is GAGVSQSPSNKVTEKGKDVELRCDPISGHTALYWYRQSLGQGLEFLIYFQGNSAPDKSGLPSDRFSAERTGGSVSTLTIQRTQQEDSAVYLCASSPRQVNYGYTFGSGTRLTVV.